This entry lists 29 T cell receptor beta chains sequenced from one sample in a study of glioma-infiltrating T cells after dendritic cell vaccination. Libraries were prepared by immunoSEQ multiplex PCR; TCRdb keeps only in-frame clonotypes and omits some of them. Among tens of thousands of clones listed, roughly 91% were seen once. Time point here: after dendritic cell vaccination, including at tumor progression/relapse. Here the sequenced sample was blood, taken after dendritic cell vaccination. The receptors here all came from a human donor with glioblastoma.

The chain couples TRBV11-3 to TRBJ2-3, with D possibly being TRBD1 (5 bases). Germline values: CDR1 SGHNT, CDR2 YENEEA. Trimming cost V 0 bases and J 4 bases, with 5 bases left between them. The CDR3 is made up of 13 amino acids. The CDR3 DNA reads as TGTGCCAGCAGCTTAGAACAGGCAGATACGCAGTATTTT. Its protein is CASSLEQADTQYF.

The V call is TRBV29-1, the J call TRBJ2-1; the D is unclear. This CDR3 is 10 amino acids long. The germline V gene has CDR1 SQVTM and CDR2 ANQGSEA. The CDR3 here is CTSLGTEQFF. CDR3 DNA: TGCACCTCCCTTGGCACTGAGCAGTTCTTC.

The CDR3 region is CASSSSGGLGGETQYF. CDR3 nucleotide sequence: TGTGCCAGCAGCTCCTCGGGCGGACTAGGGGGAGAGACCCAGTACTTC. V and J are TRBV7-3 and TRBJ2-5, with a possible D match to TRBD2 (7 bases). Germline V lookup: CDR1 SGHTA, CDR2 FQGTGA. The CDR3 length is 16 residues. V lost 4 bases to trimming and J lost 4 bases, with 19 bases between them.

The chain employs TRBV7-9 and TRBJ2-3; D is ambiguous. Germline-derived CDR1 and CDR2 are SEHNR and FQNEAQ (reference sequence). Trimming pared 5 bases from V and 3 bases from J, leaving 6 bases between. This CDR3 has 12 amino acids. For the CDR3, the DNA is TGTGCCAGCAGCCTTATGACAGATACGCAGTATTTT. Encoded protein: CASSLMTDTQYF.

The chain has TRBV30 and TRBJ2-1; tentatively, D is TRBD2 (6 bases). V lost 0 bases to trimming and J lost 9 bases, with 12 bases between them. The CDR3 runs to 13 residues. Germline-derived CDR1 and CDR2 are GTSNPN and SVGIG (reference sequence). The CDR3 loop reads CAWSVRGIGEQFF. The CDR3 nucleotides read TGTGCCTGGAGTGTACGGGGGATCGGTGAGCAGTTCTTC.

This clone was observed a handful of times. V usage is TRBV7-9 and J usage is TRBJ2-7; 9 bases line up with TRBD2. The J segment lost 2 bases and the V segment lost 2 bases, leaving 4 bases of the junction unmatched. Germline lookup yields CDR1 SEHNR and CDR2 FQNEAQ (reference sequence). This CDR3 spans 15 amino acids. CDR3 sequence reads: CASSLRGGGAYEQYF. The CDR3, as DNA: TGTGCCAGCAGCTTACGTGGCGGGGGGGCCTACGAGCAGTACTTC. Combining the CDR3 with reference TRBV7-9 and TRBJ2-7 gives the whole variable domain DTGVSQNPRHKITKRGQNVTFRCDPISEHNRLYWYRQTLGQGPEFLTYFQNEAQLEKSRLLSDRFSAERPKGSFSTLEIQRTEQGDSAMYLCASSLRGGGAYEQYFGPGTRLTVT.

The V and J genes are TRBV29-1 and TRBJ2-3; D is possibly TRBD2 (6 bases). The length of the CDR3 is 17 residues. The germline V and J ends were trimmed by 3 bases and 8 bases, with 27 bases remaining between them. Germline CDR1 SQVTM, CDR2 ANQGSEA. The chain's CDR3 is CSVEGVGYSGLGSTQYF. CDR3 DNA sequence: TGCAGCGTTGAGGGGGTGGGGTATAGCGGCCTAGGGTCTACGCAGTATTTT.

J is TRBJ1-1 and V is TRBV5-5; D not certain. The CDR3 loop spans 14 amino acids. V was clipped by 5 bases and J by 0 bases, with 11 bases between them. Per the germline V gene, CDR1 is SGHKS and CDR2 is YYEKEE (reference sequence). CDR3 in amino acids: CASSPSEMNTEAFF. The CDR3 DNA sequence: TGTGCCAGCAGTCCGAGTGAAATGAACACTGAAGCTTTCTTT.

The V gene is TRBV10-2, the J gene TRBJ1-1; D is uncertain. V was cut by 7 bases and J by 1 base, with 13 bases left in between. This CDR3 has 14 amino acids. Germline CDR1 is WSHSY and CDR2 is SAAADI. CDR3 amino acids: CASIWSTTNTEAFF. The CDR3 coding sequence is TGCGCCAGCATATGGTCAACAACGAACACTGAAGCTTTCTTT.

This clone has a single count. The chain is built from TRBV7-9 and TRBJ1-2; 8 nucleotides agree with TRBD1. Trimming at V came to 5 bases and at J to 8 bases, leaving 7 bases not matched to a gene. The CDR3 has 13 residues. In germline, CDR1 is SEHNR, CDR2 FQNEAQ (reference sequence). CDR3: CASSRQGAWGYTF. CDR3 DNA: TGTGCCAGCAGCCGTCAGGGGGCGTGGGGCTACACCTTC.

This clone was detected a few times. The chain joins TRBV5-4 to TRBJ2-1, with 10 bases matching TRBD2. From germline, CDR1 is SGHNT and CDR2 YYREEE (reference sequence). The V segment lost 2 bases and the J segment 10 bases; nucleotides outside the gene matches: 9. The CDR3 is made up of 15 amino acids. The CDR3 DNA sequence: TGTGCCAGCAGCTTAGCGGGAGGGCCAGCGCAGGAGCAGTTCTTC. Its translation: CASSLAGGPAQEQFF.

The chain employs TRBV9 and TRBJ2-3; 10 bases fit TRBD2. Per germline, CDR1 SGDLS and CDR2 YYNGEE. The CDR3 totals 15 residues. Trimming at V came to 0 bases and at J to 3 bases, leaving 1 base not matched to a gene. This CDR3 reads CASSVVLAGTDTQYF. CDR3 DNA: TGTGCCAGCAGCGTAGTACTAGCGGGGACAGATACGCAGTATTTT.

V gene TRBV11-2 combines with J gene TRBJ1-1; the match to TRBD1 covers 7 bases. Looked up from germline, CDR1 is SGHAT and CDR2 is FQNNGV. This CDR3 spans 14 amino acids. V trimming: 3 bases; J trimming: 5 bases; junction bases outside the gene matches: 6. In DNA, the CDR3 is TGTGCCAGCAGCTTGAGGGGCAGGGGGACTGAAGCTTTCTTT. This gives the protein CASSLRGRGTEAFF.

The chain has TRBV4-2 and TRBJ1-4; 9 bases are a match to TRBD1. V lost 3 bases, J lost 10 bases, and 9 bases stayed unmatched. CDR1 and CDR2 from the germline V gene are LGHNA and YNFKEQ. CDR3 length: 15 amino acids. In nucleotides, the CDR3 is TGTGCCAGCAGCCAGGAATACAGGGGGCGATCAAAACTGTTTTTT. This encodes CASSQEYRGRSKLFF.

The V and J genes are TRBV7-8 and TRBJ1-3; no clear D gene. CDR1 is SGHVS and CDR2 is FQNEAQ in the germline V gene. Trimming pared 2 bases from V and 4 bases from J, leaving 12 bases between. CDR3 length: 15 residues. For the CDR3, the DNA is TGTGCCAGCAGCTTAACGGCCCGAGGGGGAAACACCATATATTTT. It yields the protein CASSLTARGGNTIYF. Together with reference TRBV7-8 and TRBJ1-3, the CDR3 gives the full variable domain: GAGVSQSPRYKVAKRGQDVALRCDPISGHVSLFWYQQALGQGPEFLTYFQNEAQLDKSGLPSDRFFAERPEGSVSTLKIQRTQQEDSAVYLCASSLTARGGNTIYFGEGSWLTVV.

The chain joins TRBV28 to TRBJ2-5; 11 nucleotides agree with TRBD2. The CDR3 runs 14 residues. The germline V gene encodes CDR1 MDHEN and CDR2 SYDVKM. The J segment lost 3 bases and the V segment lost 4 bases, leaving 1 base of the junction unmatched. In DNA form, the CDR3 reads TGTGCCAGCAGTTCGGGACTAGCGGAAGAGACCCAGTACTTC. It is translated as CASSSGLAEETQYF.

The rearrangement joins TRBV11-2 to TRBJ2-3; a weak D match, TRBD1 (6 bases). CDR1 and CDR2 from the germline V gene are SGHAT and FQNNGV. This CDR3 is 16 amino acids long. V lost 4 bases and J 3 bases, leaving 17 bases between the germline ends. The CDR3 sequence: CASSSPMDSYTDTQYF. The CDR3, as DNA: TGTGCCAGCAGCTCCCCGATGGACAGTTATACAGATACGCAGTATTTT.

This rearrangement joins TRBV7-9 to TRBJ1-1; no reliable D call. The CDR3 sequence is 13 residues long. The germline V gene has CDR1 SEHNR and CDR2 FQNEAQ (reference sequence). Trimming shortened V by 7 bases and J by 2 bases, and 11 bases separated the two germline ends. The DNA of the CDR3 is TGTGCCAGCAATGGTGACATCAACACTGAAGCTTTCTTT. It codes for CASNGDINTEAFF.

The chain links TRBV11-2 to TRBJ2-1; 10 bases line up with TRBD2. After removal of 2 bases from V and 6 bases from J, the junction contained 4 bases not matched to a gene. Germline assignment: CDR1 SGHAT and CDR2 FQNNGV. The CDR3 length is 15 residues. The CDR3 protein is CASSLPGTSANEQFF. The CDR3 DNA is TGTGCCAGCAGCTTACCCGGGACTAGCGCCAATGAGCAGTTCTTC.

The chain combines TRBV7-8 with TRBJ2-3; 14 positions match TRBD2. The J segment lost 4 bases and the V segment lost 5 bases, leaving 8 bases of the junction unmatched. This CDR3 is built from 17 residues. Germline lookup yields CDR1 SGHVS and CDR2 FQNEAQ. The CDR3 region is CASSPRTSGGWADTQYF. As DNA, the CDR3 is TGTGCCAGCAGCCCTAGGACTAGCGGGGGGTGGGCAGATACGCAGTATTTT.

This clone was seen a single time. Germline is not matched at one junction end, which may reflect a read error. The same CDR3 can be traced to other DNA sequences in this sample. The chain is built from TRBV7-9 and TRBJ2-2; possibly TRBD2 for D (5 bases). The germline gives CDR1 SEHNR, CDR2 FQNEAQ (reference sequence). CDR3 length equals 16 residues. CDR3: CASRSPGSPNTGELFF. Here the CDR3 DNA reads TGCGCCAGCAGGTCCCCTGGGAGCCCGAACACCGGGGAGCTGTTTTTT. The entire variable domain, with the rest obtained from reference TRBV7-9 and TRBJ2-2, is as follows: DTGVSQNPRHKITKRGQNVTFRCDPISEHNRLYWYRQTLGQGPEFLTYFQNEAQLEKSRLLSDRFSAERPKGSFSTLEIQRTEQGDSAMYLCASRSPGSPNTGELFFGEGSRLTVL.

The chain combines TRBV7-2 with TRBJ2-3, with TRBD2 matching 9 bases. CDR3 length equals 15 residues. The germline V gene has CDR1 SGHTA and CDR2 FQGNSA. V lost 3 bases, J lost 4 bases, and 5 bases stayed unmatched. CDR3 sequence (DNA): TGTGCCAGCAGCTTTAGCGGGAGAGTCCCAGATACGCAGTATTTT. Translated, it gives CASSFSGRVPDTQYF.

The chain couples TRBV29-1 to TRBJ1-2; 7 bases align to TRBD1. V lost 6 bases to trimming and J lost 6 bases; unmatched junction nucleotides: 10. Germline V gene data show CDR1 as SQVTM and CDR2 as ANQGSEA. The CDR3 totals 13 residues. The CDR3 reads CSVVTTGLNGYTF. Here the CDR3 DNA reads TGCAGCGTGGTGACGACAGGGCTGAATGGCTACACCTTC.

The J gene is TRBJ2-1, the V gene TRBV13; possible D gene TRBD1, 5 bases. This CDR3 is built from 16 residues. Germline values: CDR1 PRHDT, CDR2 FYEKMQ (reference sequence). V shed 4 bases and J shed 5 bases, with 18 bases lying between them. In DNA, the CDR3 is TGTGCCAGCAGCTCCTCCTCAGGGATCCGGAACAATGAGCAGTTCTTC. Encoded protein: CASSSSSGIRNNEQFF.

The rearrangement joins TRBV6-6 to TRBJ2-1; no clear D. Germline V lookup: CDR1 MNHNY, CDR2 SVGAGI (reference sequence). V was cut by 5 bases and J by 0 bases, with 11 bases left in between. The CDR3 is made up of 15 amino acids. CDR3 sequence: CASSPSMSSYNEQFF. In DNA form, the CDR3 reads TGTGCCAGCAGTCCGTCGATGAGCTCCTACAATGAGCAGTTCTTC.

The chain has TRBV5-1 and TRBJ1-2; D remains unclear. V gave up 0 bases and J gave up 7 bases, with 10 bases separating them. Germline V gene lookup returns CDR1 SGHRS and CDR2 YFSETQ. This CDR3 comprises 13 residues. The CDR3 loop reads CASSLEGGSGYTF. The CDR3 nucleotides are TGCGCCAGCAGCTTGGAAGGAGGTAGTGGCTACACCTTC.

The V call is TRBV5-1, the J call TRBJ2-3, with D possibly TRBD1 on 5 matching bases. This CDR3 spans 14 amino acids. Trimming shortened V by 7 bases and J by 2 bases, and 14 bases separated the two germline ends. CDR1 is SGHRS and CDR2 is YFSETQ in the germline V gene. The CDR3 loop is CASCKGVDTDTQYF. CDR3 sequence (DNA): TGCGCCAGCTGCAAAGGGGTCGACACAGATACGCAGTATTTT.

This chain connects TRBV15 to TRBJ1-5, with D perhaps matching TRBD1 (6 bases). Trimming removed 10 bases at V and 2 bases at J, with 12 bases between. Looked up from germline, CDR1 is LNHNV and CDR2 is YYDKDF (reference sequence). The CDR3 extends over 13 amino acids. The CDR3 loop is CAIAQGRNQPQHF. The CDR3, as DNA: TGTGCCATCGCCCAGGGGCGCAATCAGCCCCAGCATTTT.

J is TRBJ2-3 and V is TRBV4-2; 8 nucleotides match TRBD2. J gave up 6 bases and V 6 bases, and 11 bases lay outside the gene matches. Germline V gene lookup returns CDR1 LGHNA and CDR2 YNFKEQ. The CDR3 is 15 residues long. This CDR3 is CASRGRGGGRDTQYF. The CDR3 DNA sequence: TGTGCCAGCAGGGGACGGGGGGGCGGTCGCGATACGCAGTATTTT.